A selection of T cell receptor beta chains follows, all from one sample in a study of blood T cell repertoires in COVID-19. Repertoires were generated with immunoSEQ multiplex PCR, while TCRdb's copy carries only in-frame clones and drops some. The table includes around 250,000 clones, approximately 82% detected once. The sample was PBMCs or T cells enriched from blood (not recorded which). The receptors originated from a man aged 40-49 years who had recovered from COVID-19. Both conserved end residues are part of each CDR3. The D gene is left open where the match is weak. The listing skips clone size in some rows; elsewhere it reads once, few, many or a size class.

CDR3 | DNA | size | D | J | V
CASRYHRALTEAFF | TGTGCCAGCAGGTACCACAGGGCCCTCACTGAAGCTTTCTTT | . | . | TRBJ1-1 | TRBV11-2
CASSMAARTYEQYF | TGTGCCAGTAGTATGGCGGCTAGAACCTACGAGCAGTACTTC | . | . | TRBJ2-7 | TRBV19
CASATYEEDTEAFF | TGCGCCAGCGCCACCTACGAGGAGGACACTGAAGCTTTCTTT | . | . | TRBJ1-1 | TRBV23-1
CASSSPGQPYEQYF | TGTGCCAGCAGCTCTCCGGGACAGCCTTACGAGCAGTACTTC | once | TRBD1 | TRBJ2-7 | TRBV7-8
CASSLEVAGRYEQYF | TGTGCCAGCAGTTTAGAAGTAGCCGGTCGCTACGAGCAGTACTTC | once | . | TRBJ2-7 | TRBV28
CASSSSAPGERNTIYF | TGTGCCAGCAGCTCCTCGGCGCCAGGGGAAAGAAACACCATATATTTT | . | . | TRBJ1-3 | TRBV7-9
CASSLYRESQPQHF | TGTGCCAGCAGCCTTTACAGGGAGAGTCAGCCCCAGCATTTT | . | . | TRBJ1-5 | TRBV7-6
CASSVLTRPYGYTF | TGTGCCAGCAGCGTTCTGACGAGGCCCTATGGCTACACCTTC | . | . | TRBJ1-2 | TRBV28
CASSLGPGQGAREQYF | TGCGCCAGCAGCTTGGGACCGGGACAGGGGGCGCGCGAGCAGTACTTC | few | TRBD1 | TRBJ2-7 | TRBV5-1
CASSLGSGQGYGYTF | TGTGCCAGCAGCTTGGGTTCGGGACAGGGGTATGGCTACACCTTC | once | TRBD1 | TRBJ1-2 | TRBV5-4
CASCDRANYGYTF | TGTGCCAGCTGTGACAGAGCGAACTATGGCTACACCTTC | . | . | TRBJ1-2 | TRBV6-1
CASSSTGSSYNSPLHF | TGTGCCAGCAGCTCGACAGGGAGCTCCTATAATTCACCCCTCCACTTT | . | TRBD1 | TRBJ1-6 | TRBV7-6
CASSSEETQYF | TGTGCCAGCAGCAGCGAAGAGACCCAGTACTTC | . | . | TRBJ2-5 | TRBV7-3
CASSPGGAGGFNYGYTF | TGTGCCAGCAGTCCGGGGGGCGCAGGTGGTTTTAACTATGGCTACACCTTC | few | . | TRBJ1-2 | TRBV28
CASSQDLGTANYGYTF | TGTGCCAGCAGCCAAGATCTGGGGACAGCTAACTATGGCTACACCTTC | once | TRBD1 | TRBJ1-2 | TRBV3-1/TRBV3-2
CASSEYRDSNQPQHF | TGTGCCAGCAGTGAATACAGGGATAGCAATCAGCCCCAGCATTTT | . | . | TRBJ1-5 | TRBV2